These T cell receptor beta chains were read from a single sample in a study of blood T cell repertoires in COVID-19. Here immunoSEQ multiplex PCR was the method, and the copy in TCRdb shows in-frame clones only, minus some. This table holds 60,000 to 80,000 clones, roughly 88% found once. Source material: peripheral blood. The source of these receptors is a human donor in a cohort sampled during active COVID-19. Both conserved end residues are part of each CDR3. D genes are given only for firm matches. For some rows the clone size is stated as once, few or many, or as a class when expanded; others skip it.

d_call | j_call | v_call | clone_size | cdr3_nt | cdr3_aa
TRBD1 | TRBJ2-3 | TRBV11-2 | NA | TGTGCCAGCAGAGACAGGGGGCTGGTCACAGATACGCAGTATTTT | CASRDRGLVTDTQYF
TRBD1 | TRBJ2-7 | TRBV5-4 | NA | TGTGCCAGCAGCCAGGGACAGCCCACAACCCACGAGCAGTACTTC | CASSQGQPTTHEQYF
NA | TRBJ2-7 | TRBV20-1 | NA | TGCAGTGCTCCAGACAAAGGCGAGCAGTACTTC | CSAPDKGEQYF
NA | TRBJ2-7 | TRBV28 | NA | TGTGCCACCATTGGGCAAAACTACGAGCAGTACTTC | CATIGQNYEQYF
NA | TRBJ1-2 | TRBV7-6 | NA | TGTGCCAGCAGCTTAGCGGACAGAAGTGGCTACACCTTC | CASSLADRSGYTF
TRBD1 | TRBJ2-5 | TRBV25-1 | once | TGTGCCAGCAGCGGACAGGTAGAGACCCAGTACTTC | CASSGQVETQYF
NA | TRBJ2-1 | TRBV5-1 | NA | TGCGCCAGCAGCTTGACTAGCAGTCCCTACAATGAGCAGTTCTTC | CASSLTSSPYNEQFF
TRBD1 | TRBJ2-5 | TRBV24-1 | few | TGTGCCACCAGTGAAGGAGACAGGGAGAAGAGGGAGACCCAGTACTTC | CATSEGDREKRETQYF
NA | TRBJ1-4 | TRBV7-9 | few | TGTGCCAGCAGCCCGTTGGGGCGCCAAGGGGGTGGCGAAAAACTGTTTTTT | CASSPLGRQGGGEKLFF
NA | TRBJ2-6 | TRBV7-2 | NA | TGTGCCAGCAGCAAACAGGGGGGGACCTCTGGGGCCAACGTCCTGACTTTC | CASSKQGGTSGANVLTF
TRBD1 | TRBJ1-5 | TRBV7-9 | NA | TGTGCCAGCAGCTCGACAGGGATCGACAATCAGCCCCAGCATTTT | CASSSTGIDNQPQHF
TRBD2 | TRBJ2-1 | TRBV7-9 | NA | TGTGCCAGCAGCCTTAGCGGGAACGCCGCCAATGAGCAGTTCTTC | CASSLSGNAANEQFF
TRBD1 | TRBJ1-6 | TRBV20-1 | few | TGCAGTGCTAGTACGCTGGACAGGGGATATAATTCACCCCTCCACTTT | CSASTLDRGYNSPLHF
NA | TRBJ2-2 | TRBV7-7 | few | TGTGCCAGCAGCGCGGACTGGAACACCGGGGAGCTGTTTTTT | CASSADWNTGELFF
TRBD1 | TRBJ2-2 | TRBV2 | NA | TGTGCCAGCAGTGCCAGGACAGGCCCCGGGGAGCTGTTTTTT | CASSARTGPGELFF
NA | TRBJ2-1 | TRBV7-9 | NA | TGTGCCAGCAGTCCCCCCCCTTCGACAGTTCCTCCCTTTTACAATGAGCAGTTCTTC | CASSPPPSTVPPFYNEQFF
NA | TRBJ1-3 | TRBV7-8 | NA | TGTGCCAGCAGCTCCCCCGCCCTTAGCTCTGGAAACACCATATATTTT | CASSSPALSSGNTIYF
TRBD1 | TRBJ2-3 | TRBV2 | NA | TGTGCCAGCAGGGCGGGACAGGGCAGCACAGATACGCAGTATTTT | CASRAGQGSTDTQYF
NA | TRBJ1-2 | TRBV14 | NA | TGTGCCAGCAGCCAAGATGGAGTCAGGGGCAGAGGCTACACCTTC | CASSQDGVRGRGYTF
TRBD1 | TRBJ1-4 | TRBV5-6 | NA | TGTGCCAGCAGTCCCGGACAGGGACTTAGGGAAAAACTGTTTTTT | CASSPGQGLREKLFF
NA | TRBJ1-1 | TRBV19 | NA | TGTGCCAGTAGTATAACCCCAGGGCTGAACACTGAAGCTTTCTTT | CASSITPGLNTEAFF
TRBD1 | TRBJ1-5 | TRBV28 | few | TGTGCCAGCAGTTTTCCTGGGGTCCCCAGGGGGTTTAGCAATCAGCCCCAGCATTTT | CASSFPGVPRGFSNQPQHF
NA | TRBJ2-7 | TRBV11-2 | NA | TGTGCCAGCAGCTTTAGTTGGCCGGGGGCCTACGAGCAGTACTTC | CASSFSWPGAYEQYF
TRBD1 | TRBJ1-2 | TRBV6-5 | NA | TGTGCCACCCAGGTCGGTCAGGGGGCGTTCTATGGCTACACCTTC | CATQVGQGAFYGYTF
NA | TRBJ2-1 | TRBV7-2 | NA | TGTGCCACCCAGGTGGGGGCTCCCTACAATGAGCAGTTCTTC | CATQVGAPYNEQFF
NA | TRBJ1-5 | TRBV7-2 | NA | TGTGCCAGCAGCTTGGACATTTTCAATCAGCCCCAGCATTTT | CASSLDIFNQPQHF
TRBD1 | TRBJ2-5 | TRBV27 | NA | TGTGCCAGCAGTTCCCTCGGACAGGCCCTAGAAGAGACCCAGTACTTC | CASSSLGQALEETQYF
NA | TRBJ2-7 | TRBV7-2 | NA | TGTGCCAGCAGCTTAAGTAGTGGCTACGAGCAGTACTTC | CASSLSSGYEQYF
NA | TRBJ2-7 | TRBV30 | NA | TGTGCCTGGAGTGAAAGCGCCCCCGCCGAGCAGTACTTC | CAWSESAPAEQYF
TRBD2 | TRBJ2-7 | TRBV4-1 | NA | TGCGCCAGCAGCCAAACTACTAGCGGGAGGGCAGTCTACGAGCAGTACTTC | CASSQTTSGRAVYEQYF
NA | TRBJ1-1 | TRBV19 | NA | TGTGCCAGTAGATCTCTGACAGGGAACACTGAAGCTTTCTTT | CASRSLTGNTEAFF
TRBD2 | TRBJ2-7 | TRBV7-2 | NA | TGTGCCAGCAGCCCGGGGGGGAGGAGCTACGAGCAGTACTTC | CASSPGGRSYEQYF
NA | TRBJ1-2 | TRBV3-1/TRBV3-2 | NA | TGTGCCAGCACCCGTGGGCAGGGGCGGCACTTC | CASTRGQGRHF
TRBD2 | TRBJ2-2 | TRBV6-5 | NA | TGTGCCAGCAGGACACCGGGACTACACACCGGGGAGCTGTTTTTT | CASRTPGLHTGELFF
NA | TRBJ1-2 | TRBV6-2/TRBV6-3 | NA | TGTGCCAGCAGTTACTCCCTAAGCGGGAAGGCATACGGCTACACCTTC | CASSYSLSGKAYGYTF
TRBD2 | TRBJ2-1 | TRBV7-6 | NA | TGTGCCAGCAGCCATTGGGGGGAGGGCCGCAATGAGCAGTTCTTC | CASSHWGEGRNEQFF
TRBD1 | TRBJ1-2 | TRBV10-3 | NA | TGTGCCATCACCCCGGGACAGGGAAACTATGGCTACACCTTC | CAITPGQGNYGYTF
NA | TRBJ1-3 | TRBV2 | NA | TGTGCCAGCAGGCACAGGGCCTCTGGAAACACCATATATTTT | CASRHRASGNTIYF
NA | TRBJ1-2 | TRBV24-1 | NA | TGTGCCACCAGTGTAGGGGGGGTTAATGGCTACACCTTC | CATSVGGVNGYTF
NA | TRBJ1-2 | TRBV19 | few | TGTGCCAGTAATGAAAAGGAGGGCCGGAACTATGGCTACACCTTC | CASNEKEGRNYGYTF
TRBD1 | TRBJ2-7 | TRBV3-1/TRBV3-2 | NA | TGTGCCAGCAGCCAAATAGTGGGACAGGGGCATTACGAGCAGTACTTC | CASSQIVGQGHYEQYF
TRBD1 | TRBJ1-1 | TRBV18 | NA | TGTGCCAGCTCACCCCGATTAACCGGGACAGGGGAAAGGGGGAACACTGAAGCTTTCTTT | CASSPRLTGTGERGNTEAFF
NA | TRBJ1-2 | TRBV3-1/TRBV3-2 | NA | TGTGCCAGCAGCCAAGGCGGGATTAACTATGGCTACACCTTC | CASSQGGINYGYTF
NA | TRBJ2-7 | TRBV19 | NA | TGTGCCAGTAGCTGGGACAAGTCCTACGAGCAGTACTTC | CASSWDKSYEQYF
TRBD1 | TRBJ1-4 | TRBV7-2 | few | TGTGCCAGCAGGAAAACAGGGGGCTCGGGGGAAAAACTGTTTTTT | CASRKTGGSGEKLFF
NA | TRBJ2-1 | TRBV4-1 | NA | TGCGCCAGCAGCCAAGAGAGCGGGCCCTACAATGAGCAGTTCTTC | CASSQESGPYNEQFF
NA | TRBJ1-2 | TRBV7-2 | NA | TGTGCCAGCAGCTTAGACCCGGACAGTGGCTACACCTTC | CASSLDPDSGYTF
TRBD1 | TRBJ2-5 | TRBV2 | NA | TGTGCCAGCAGTGATGGACAGGGAGCCCTCGAAGGGGAGACCCAGTACTTC | CASSDGQGALEGETQYF
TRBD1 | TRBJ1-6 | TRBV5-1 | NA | TGCGCCAGCAGCCGGGACAGCCAAAATTCACCCCTCCACTTT | CASSRDSQNSPLHF
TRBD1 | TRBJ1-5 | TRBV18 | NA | TGTGCCAGCTCACGGGGACAGGGTCAGCCCCAGCATTTT | CASSRGQGQPQHF
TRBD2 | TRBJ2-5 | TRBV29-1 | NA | TGCAGCGTAGGACTAGCGGGGGTTCGAGAGACCCAGTACTTC | CSVGLAGVRETQYF
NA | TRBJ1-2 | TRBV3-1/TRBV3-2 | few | TGTGCCAGCACCCAGGGCCACATATTGTCGTATGGCTACACCTTC | CASTQGHILSYGYTF
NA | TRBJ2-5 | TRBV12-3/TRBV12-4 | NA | TGTGCCAGCAAAGCGGCCCCCGTCGAGACCCAGTACTTC | CASKAAPVETQYF
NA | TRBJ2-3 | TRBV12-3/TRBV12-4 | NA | TGTGCCAGCAGCTCGCGGGCTCCAGATACGCAGTATTTT | CASSSRAPDTQYF
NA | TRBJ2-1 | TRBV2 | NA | TGTGCCAGCAGTTATGAGACTAACCATGAGCAGTTCTTC | CASSYETNHEQFF
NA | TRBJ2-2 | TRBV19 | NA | TGTGCCAGTAGTACGCAGGGGTCTAACCCGAACACCGGGGAGCTGTTTTTT | CASSTQGSNPNTGELFF
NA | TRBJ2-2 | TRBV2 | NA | TGTGCCAGCAGCCGGGGGCGACTAGCCTCTGCGAACACCGGGGAGCTGTTTTTT | CASSRGRLASANTGELFF